This TCR beta chain was recovered during a study of blood T cell repertoires in COVID-19. Turning to the study itself: COVID-19 samples from acute and convalescent phases originated in the United States, Italy and Spain. Sources were T cells, B-cell-depleted T cells, or PBMCs; the material itself was cDNA or gDNA.

V lost 4 bases and J lost 5; bases outside the gene matches: 3. The CDR3 sequence is 13 residues long. Germline CDR1 and CDR2: SGHTA and FQGTGA. Per the study methods: Reference gene primer amplification gave nucleated cell count estimates. Measured with immunoSEQ multiplex PCR; TCRdb has only the in-frame clones, and not every one. The V and J calls and clone size come from that table; D and trimming were worked out from the DNA. Altogether fewer than 150,000 clones are present, around 87% being singletons, with the ten largest covering about 16%. The sequence was collected from a woman between 50 and 59 years old who had recovered from COVID-19. The material sequenced was peripheral blood. This chain uses TRBV7-3 with TRBJ1-1; 8 bases agree with TRBD1. The DNA for the CDR3 is TGTGCCAGCAGCTCGGGACAGGTTACTGAAGCTTTCTTT. It codes for CASSSGQVTEAFF.